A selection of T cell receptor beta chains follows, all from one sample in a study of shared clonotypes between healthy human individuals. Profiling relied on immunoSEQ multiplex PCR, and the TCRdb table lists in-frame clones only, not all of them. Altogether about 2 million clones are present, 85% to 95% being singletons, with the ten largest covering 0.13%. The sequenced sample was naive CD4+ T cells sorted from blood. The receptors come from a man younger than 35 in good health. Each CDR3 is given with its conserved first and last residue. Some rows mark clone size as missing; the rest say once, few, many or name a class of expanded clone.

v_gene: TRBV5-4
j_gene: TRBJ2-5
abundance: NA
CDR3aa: CASSLGKGQETQYF

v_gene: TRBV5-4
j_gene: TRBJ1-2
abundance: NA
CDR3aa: CASSLSPTTDHGYTF

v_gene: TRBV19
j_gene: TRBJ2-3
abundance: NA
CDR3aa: CASRLRGGSTDTQYF

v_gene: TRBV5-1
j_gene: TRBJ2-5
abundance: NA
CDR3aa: CASSVSGETQYF

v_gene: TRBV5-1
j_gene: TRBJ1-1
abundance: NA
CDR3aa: CASSSLTGAGAFF

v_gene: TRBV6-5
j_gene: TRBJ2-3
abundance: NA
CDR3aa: CASSYAASPKDTQYF

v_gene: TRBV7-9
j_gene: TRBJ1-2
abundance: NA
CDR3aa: CASSFGQANYGYTF

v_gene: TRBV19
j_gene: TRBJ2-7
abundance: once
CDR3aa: CASSIFTGDHYEQYF

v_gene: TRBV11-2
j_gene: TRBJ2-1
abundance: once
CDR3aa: CASSLATLSYNEQFF

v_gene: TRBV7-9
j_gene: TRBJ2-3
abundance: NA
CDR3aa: CASSLWEASDTQYF

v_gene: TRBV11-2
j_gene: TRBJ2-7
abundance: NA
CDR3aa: CASSQEAIGEQYF

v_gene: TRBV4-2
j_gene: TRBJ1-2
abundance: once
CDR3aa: CASSQGTGSYGYTF

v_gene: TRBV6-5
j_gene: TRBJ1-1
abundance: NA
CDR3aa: CASSYSDTNTEAFF

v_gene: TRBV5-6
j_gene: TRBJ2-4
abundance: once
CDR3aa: CASSLARGQNIQYF

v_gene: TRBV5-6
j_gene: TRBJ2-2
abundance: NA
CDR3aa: CASSPGGRLNTGELFF

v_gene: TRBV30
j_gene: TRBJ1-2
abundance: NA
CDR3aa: CAWSVPPQGILSGYTF

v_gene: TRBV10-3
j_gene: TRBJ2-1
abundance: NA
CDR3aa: CAISPSGGRGEQFF